This TCR beta chain was obtained from a study of beta chain features in type 1 diabetes. General observations from the study: More deletions and fewer insertions at VDJ junctions were seen in type 1 diabetes patients. Researchers reported that naive, central memory and Treg TCRB repertoires appeared more similar in patients than in healthy donors. Among all four CD4+ subsets, Type 1 diabetes patients had TCRB CDR3s that were moderately but significantly shorter.

Comments on this clone: What it binds is unknown.

CD4+ cells of the naive, central memory, regulatory and stem cell-like memory types were sorted via CD45RO/CCR7/CD25/CD127/CD95/CD27. The CDR3 sequence is 13 residues long. Trimming removed 3 bases from V and 4 bases from J, with 10 bases in between. CDR1 is KGHSH and CDR2 is LQKENI in the germline V gene. All of the isolated RNA was reverse transcribed, so expressed TCRB transcripts were sequenced. TCRdb keeps only in-frame clones here, not all; method: immunoSEQ multiplex PCR. The sample lists about 620,000 clones, 15% to 18% occurring once. The V call is TRBV18, the J call TRBJ2-7; D gene uncertain. Source material: naive CD4+ T cells from blood. The TCR originated in a man aged 18 to 29 in good health. The CDR3 coding sequence is TGTGCCAGCTCACCCGGACCCGGTTACGAGCAGTACTTC. Translated: CASSPGPGYEQYF.